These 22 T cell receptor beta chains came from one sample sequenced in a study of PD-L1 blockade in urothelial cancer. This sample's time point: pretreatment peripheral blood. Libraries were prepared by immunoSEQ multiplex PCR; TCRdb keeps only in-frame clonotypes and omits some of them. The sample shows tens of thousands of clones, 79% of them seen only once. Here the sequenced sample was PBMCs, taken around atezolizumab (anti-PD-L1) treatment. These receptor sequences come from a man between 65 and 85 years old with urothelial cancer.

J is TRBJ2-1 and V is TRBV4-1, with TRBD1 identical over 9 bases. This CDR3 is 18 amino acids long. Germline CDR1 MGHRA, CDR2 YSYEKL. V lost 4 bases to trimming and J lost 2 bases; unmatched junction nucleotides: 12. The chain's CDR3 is CASSRNRLGDRAYNEQFF. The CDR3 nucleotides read TGCGCCAGCAGCCGAAACCGACTGGGGGACAGGGCCTACAATGAGCAGTTCTTC.

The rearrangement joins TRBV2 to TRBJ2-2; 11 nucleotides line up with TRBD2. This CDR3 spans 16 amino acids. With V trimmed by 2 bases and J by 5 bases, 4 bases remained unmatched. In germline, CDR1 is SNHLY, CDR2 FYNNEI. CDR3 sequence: CASSELAGGGTGELFF. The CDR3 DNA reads TGTGCCAGCAGTGAACTAGCGGGAGGAGGGACCGGGGAGCTGTTTTTT. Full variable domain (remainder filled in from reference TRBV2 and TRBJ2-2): EPEVTQTPSHQVTQMGQEVILRCVPISNHLYFYWYRQILGQKVEFLVSFYNNEISEKSEIFDDQFSVERPDGSNFTLKIRSTKLEDSAMYFCASSELAGGGTGELFFGEGSRLTVL.

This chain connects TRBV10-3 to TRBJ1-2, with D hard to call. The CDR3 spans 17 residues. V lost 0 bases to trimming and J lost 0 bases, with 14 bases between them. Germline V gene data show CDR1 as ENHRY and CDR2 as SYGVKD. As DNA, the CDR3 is TGTGCCATCAGTGAGTCTAGAGGGCTTATGTCTAACTATGGCTACACCTTC. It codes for CAISESRGLMSNYGYTF.

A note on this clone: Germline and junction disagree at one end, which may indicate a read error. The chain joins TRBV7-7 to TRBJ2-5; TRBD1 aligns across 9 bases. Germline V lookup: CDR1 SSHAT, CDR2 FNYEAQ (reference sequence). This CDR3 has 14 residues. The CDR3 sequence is CASSPDRGAETQYF. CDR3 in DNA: TGTGCTAGCAGCCCTGACAGGGGGGCAGAGACCCAGTACTTC. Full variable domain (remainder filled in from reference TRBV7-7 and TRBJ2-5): GAGVSQSPRYKVTKRGQDVTLRCDPISSHATLYWYQQALGQGPEFLTYFNYEAQPDKSGLPSDRFSAERPEGSISTLTIQRTEQRDSAMYRCASSPDRGAETQYFGPGTRLLVL.

The CDR3 protein is CASSRTSGRSRIHEQYF. CDR3 DNA sequence: TGTGCCAGCAGCCGGACTAGCGGGAGGTCCCGGATCCACGAGCAGTACTTC. The rearrangement joins TRBV9 to TRBJ2-7; the match to TRBD2 covers 14 bases. CDR3 length: 17 amino acids. Germline V gene lookup returns CDR1 SGDLS and CDR2 YYNGEE. With 4 bases clipped from V and 5 bases from J, the junction kept 11 bases outside the gene matches. The whole variable domain, filled in from reference TRBV9 and TRBJ2-7, reads DSGVTQTPKHLITATGQRVTLRCSPRSGDLSVYWYQQSLDQGLQFLIQYYNGEERAKGNILERFSAQQFPDLHSELNLSSLELGDSALYFCASSRTSGRSRIHEQYFGPGTRLTVT.

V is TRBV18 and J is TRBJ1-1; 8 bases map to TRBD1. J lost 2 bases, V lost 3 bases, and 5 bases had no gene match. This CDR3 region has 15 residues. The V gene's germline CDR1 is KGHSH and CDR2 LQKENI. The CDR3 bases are TGTGCCAGCTCACCCATCGGGACAGGAAACACTGAAGCTTTCTTT. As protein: CASSPIGTGNTEAFF. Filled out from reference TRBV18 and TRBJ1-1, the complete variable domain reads NAGVMQNPRHLVRRRGQEARLRCSPMKGHSHVYWYRQLPEEGLKFMVYLQKENIIDESGMPKERFSAEFPKEGPSILRIQQVVRGDSAAYFCASSPIGTGNTEAFFGQGTRLTVV.

As DNA, the CDR3 is TGTGCCAGCAGCTTGGATTCGGTCAGGGGGCTCTACGAGCAGTACTTC. Translation: CASSLDSVRGLYEQYF. The chain carries TRBV5-4 and TRBJ2-7; TRBD1 matches 8 bases. With V trimmed by 0 bases and J by 3 bases, 8 bases remained unmatched. This CDR3 region has 16 residues. Germline assignment: CDR1 SGHNT and CDR2 YYREEE (reference sequence).

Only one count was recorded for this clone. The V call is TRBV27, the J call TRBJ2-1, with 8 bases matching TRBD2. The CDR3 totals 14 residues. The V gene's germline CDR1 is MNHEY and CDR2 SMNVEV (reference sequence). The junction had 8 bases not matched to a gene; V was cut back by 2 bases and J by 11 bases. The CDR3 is CASSLELTSAQQFF. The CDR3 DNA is TGTGCCAGCAGTTTAGAACTGACTAGCGCCCAGCAGTTCTTC.

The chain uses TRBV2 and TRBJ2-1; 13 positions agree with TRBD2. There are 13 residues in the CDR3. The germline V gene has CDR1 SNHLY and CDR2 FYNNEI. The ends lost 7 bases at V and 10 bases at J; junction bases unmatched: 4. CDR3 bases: TGTGCCAGCACCGCGACTAGCGGGGGGGAGCAGTTCTTC. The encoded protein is CASTATSGGEQFF.

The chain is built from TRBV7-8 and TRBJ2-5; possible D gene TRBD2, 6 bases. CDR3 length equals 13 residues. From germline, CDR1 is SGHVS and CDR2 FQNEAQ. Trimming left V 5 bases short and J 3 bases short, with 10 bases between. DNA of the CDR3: TGTGCCAGCAGCCCACTAGCCGAAGAGACCCAGTACTTC. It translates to CASSPLAEETQYF.

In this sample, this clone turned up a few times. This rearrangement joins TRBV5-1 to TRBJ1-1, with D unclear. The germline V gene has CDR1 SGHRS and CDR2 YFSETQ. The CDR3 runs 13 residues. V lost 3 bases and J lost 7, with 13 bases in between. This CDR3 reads CASSSVGDGEAFF. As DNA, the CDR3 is TGCGCCAGCAGCTCGGTCGGGGATGGTGAAGCTTTCTTT.

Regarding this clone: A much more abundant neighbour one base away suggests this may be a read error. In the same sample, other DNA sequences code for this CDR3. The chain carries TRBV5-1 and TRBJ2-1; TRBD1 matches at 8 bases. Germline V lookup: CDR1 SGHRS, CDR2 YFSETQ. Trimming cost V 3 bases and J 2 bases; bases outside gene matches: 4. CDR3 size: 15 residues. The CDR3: CASSSGTGAYNEQFF. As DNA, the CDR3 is TGCGCCAGCAGCTCCGGGACAGGAGCCTACAATGAGCAGTTCTTC. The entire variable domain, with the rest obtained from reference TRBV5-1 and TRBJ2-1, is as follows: KAGVTQTPRYLIKTRGQQVTLSCSPISGHRSVSWYQQTPGQGLQFLFEYFSETQRNKGNFPGRFSGRQFSNSRSEMNVSTLELGDSALYLCASSSGTGAYNEQFFGPGTRLTVL.

CDR3 DNA: TGTGCCAGCCGGATCACAGGGGATGTTCCCGGGGAGCTGTTTTTT. It encodes CASRITGDVPGELFF. The chain uses TRBV19 and TRBJ2-2; 7 nucleotides line up with TRBD1. CDR1 LNHDA and CDR2 SQIVND come from the germline V gene (reference sequence). The CDR3 loop spans 15 amino acids. With V trimmed by 9 bases and J by 6 bases, 13 bases remained unmatched.

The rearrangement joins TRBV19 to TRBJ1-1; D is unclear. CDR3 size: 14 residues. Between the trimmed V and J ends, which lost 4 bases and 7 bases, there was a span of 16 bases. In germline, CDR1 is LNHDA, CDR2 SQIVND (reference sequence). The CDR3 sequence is CASSTNAMQDEAFF. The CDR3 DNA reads TGTGCCAGTAGTACCAACGCGATGCAAGATGAAGCTTTCTTT.

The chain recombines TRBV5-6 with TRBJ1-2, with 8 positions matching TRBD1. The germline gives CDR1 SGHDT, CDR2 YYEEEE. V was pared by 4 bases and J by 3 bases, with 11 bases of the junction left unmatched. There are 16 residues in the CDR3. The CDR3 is CASSPAGQDHYYGYTF. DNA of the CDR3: TGTGCCAGCAGCCCGGCGGGACAGGATCACTACTATGGCTACACCTTC.

CDR3: CASSPGLAGGRDTQYF. The CDR3 nucleotides read TGCGCCAGCAGCCCGGGACTAGCGGGAGGTAGGGATACGCAGTATTTT. The chain has TRBV5-1 and TRBJ2-3; 15 bases are a match to TRBD2. With V trimmed by 4 bases and J by 6 bases, 6 bases remained unmatched. CDR1 and CDR2 from the germline V gene are SGHRS and YFSETQ. The CDR3 is 16 residues long. Full variable domain (missing parts from reference TRBV5-1 and TRBJ2-3): KAGVTQTPRYLIKTRGQQVTLSCSPISGHRSVSWYQQTPGQGLQFLFEYFSETQRNKGNFPGRFSGRQFSNSRSEMNVSTLELGDSALYLCASSPGLAGGRDTQYFGPGTRLTVL.

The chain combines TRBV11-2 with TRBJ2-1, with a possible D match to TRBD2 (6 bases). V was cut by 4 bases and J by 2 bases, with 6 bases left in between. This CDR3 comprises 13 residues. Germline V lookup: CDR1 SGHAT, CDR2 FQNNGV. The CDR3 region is CASSSGAYNEQFF. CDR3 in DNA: TGTGCCAGCAGCTCGGGAGCCTACAATGAGCAGTTCTTC. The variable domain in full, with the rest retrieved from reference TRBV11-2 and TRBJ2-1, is EAGVAQSPRYKIIEKRQSVAFWCNPISGHATLYWYQQILGQGPKLLIQFQNNGVVDDSQLPKDRFSAERLKGVDSTLKIQPAKLEDSAVYLCASSSGAYNEQFFGPGTRLTVL.

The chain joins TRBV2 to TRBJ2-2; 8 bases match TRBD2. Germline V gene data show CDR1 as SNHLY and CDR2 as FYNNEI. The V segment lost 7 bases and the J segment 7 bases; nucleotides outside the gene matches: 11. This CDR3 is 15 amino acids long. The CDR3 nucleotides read TGTGCCAGCACCATGCGGGGGGTTTCAAACGGGGAGCTGTTTTTT. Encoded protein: CASTMRGVSNGELFF.

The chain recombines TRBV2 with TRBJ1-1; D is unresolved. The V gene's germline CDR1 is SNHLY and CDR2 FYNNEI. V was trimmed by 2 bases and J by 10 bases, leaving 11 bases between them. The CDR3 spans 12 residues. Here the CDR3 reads CASSEMALVAFF. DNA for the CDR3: TGTGCCAGCAGTGAAATGGCTCTCGTAGCTTTCTTT.

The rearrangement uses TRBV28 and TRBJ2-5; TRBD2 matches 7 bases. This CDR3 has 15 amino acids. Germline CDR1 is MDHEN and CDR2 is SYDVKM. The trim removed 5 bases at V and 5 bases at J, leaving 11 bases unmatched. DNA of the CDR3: TGTGCCAGCAGTCCTGGGACTACGAGAGAGGAGACCCAGTACTTC. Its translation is CASSPGTTREETQYF.

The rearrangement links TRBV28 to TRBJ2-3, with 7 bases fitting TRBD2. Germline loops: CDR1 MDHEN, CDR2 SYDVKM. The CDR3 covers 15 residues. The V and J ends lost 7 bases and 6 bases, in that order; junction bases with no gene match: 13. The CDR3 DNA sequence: TGTGCCAGCATCCAAATGGGGGAGGGCCTTGATACGCAGTATTTT. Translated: CASIQMGEGLDTQYF.

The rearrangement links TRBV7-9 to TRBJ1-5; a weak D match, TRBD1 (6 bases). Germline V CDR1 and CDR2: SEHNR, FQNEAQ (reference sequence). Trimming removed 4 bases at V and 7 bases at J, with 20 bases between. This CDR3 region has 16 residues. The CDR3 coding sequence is TGTGCCAGCAGCTCCGCTCGGGGGGCTGGGGAGCAGCCCCAGCATTTT. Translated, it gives CASSSARGAGEQPQHF.